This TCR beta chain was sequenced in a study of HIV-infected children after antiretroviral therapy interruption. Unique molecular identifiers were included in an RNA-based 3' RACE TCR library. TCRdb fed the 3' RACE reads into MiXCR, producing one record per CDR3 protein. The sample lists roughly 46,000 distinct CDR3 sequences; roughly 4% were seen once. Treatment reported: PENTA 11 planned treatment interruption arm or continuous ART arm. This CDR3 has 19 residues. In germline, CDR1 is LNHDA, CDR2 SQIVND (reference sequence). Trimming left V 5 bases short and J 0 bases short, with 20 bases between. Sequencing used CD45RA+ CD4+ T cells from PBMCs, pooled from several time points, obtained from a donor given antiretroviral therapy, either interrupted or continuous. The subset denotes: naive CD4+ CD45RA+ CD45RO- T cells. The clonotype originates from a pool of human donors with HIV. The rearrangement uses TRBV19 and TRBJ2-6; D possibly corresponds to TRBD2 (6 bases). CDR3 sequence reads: CASSLPPGRLGSGANVLTF. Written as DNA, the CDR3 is TGTGCCAGTAGTCTCCCGCCGGGGAGACTAGGCTCTGGGGCCAACGTCCTGACTTTC. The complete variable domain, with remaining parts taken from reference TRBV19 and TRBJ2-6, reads DGGITQSPKYLFRKEGQNVTLSCEQNLNHDAMYWYRQDPGQGLRLIYYSQIVNDFQKGDIAEGYSVSREKKESFPLTVTSAQKNPTAFYLCASSLPPGRLGSGANVLTFGAGSRLTVL.